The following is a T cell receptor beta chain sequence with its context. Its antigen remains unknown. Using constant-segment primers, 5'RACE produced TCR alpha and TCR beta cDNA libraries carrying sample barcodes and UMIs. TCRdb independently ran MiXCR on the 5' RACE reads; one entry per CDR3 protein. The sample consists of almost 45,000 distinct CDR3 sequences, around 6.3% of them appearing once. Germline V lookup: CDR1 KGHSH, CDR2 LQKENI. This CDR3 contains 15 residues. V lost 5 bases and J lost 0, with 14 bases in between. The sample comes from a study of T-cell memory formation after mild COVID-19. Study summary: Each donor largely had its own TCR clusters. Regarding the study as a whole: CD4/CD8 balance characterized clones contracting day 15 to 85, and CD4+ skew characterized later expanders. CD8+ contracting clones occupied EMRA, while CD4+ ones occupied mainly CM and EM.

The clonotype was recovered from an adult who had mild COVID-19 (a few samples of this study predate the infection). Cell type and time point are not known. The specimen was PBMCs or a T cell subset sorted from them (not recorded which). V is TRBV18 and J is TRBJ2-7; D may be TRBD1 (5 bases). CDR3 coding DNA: TGTGCCAGCTCAGTCGGCGACAGTGGCTCCTACGAGCAGTACTTC. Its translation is CASSVGDSGSYEQYF.